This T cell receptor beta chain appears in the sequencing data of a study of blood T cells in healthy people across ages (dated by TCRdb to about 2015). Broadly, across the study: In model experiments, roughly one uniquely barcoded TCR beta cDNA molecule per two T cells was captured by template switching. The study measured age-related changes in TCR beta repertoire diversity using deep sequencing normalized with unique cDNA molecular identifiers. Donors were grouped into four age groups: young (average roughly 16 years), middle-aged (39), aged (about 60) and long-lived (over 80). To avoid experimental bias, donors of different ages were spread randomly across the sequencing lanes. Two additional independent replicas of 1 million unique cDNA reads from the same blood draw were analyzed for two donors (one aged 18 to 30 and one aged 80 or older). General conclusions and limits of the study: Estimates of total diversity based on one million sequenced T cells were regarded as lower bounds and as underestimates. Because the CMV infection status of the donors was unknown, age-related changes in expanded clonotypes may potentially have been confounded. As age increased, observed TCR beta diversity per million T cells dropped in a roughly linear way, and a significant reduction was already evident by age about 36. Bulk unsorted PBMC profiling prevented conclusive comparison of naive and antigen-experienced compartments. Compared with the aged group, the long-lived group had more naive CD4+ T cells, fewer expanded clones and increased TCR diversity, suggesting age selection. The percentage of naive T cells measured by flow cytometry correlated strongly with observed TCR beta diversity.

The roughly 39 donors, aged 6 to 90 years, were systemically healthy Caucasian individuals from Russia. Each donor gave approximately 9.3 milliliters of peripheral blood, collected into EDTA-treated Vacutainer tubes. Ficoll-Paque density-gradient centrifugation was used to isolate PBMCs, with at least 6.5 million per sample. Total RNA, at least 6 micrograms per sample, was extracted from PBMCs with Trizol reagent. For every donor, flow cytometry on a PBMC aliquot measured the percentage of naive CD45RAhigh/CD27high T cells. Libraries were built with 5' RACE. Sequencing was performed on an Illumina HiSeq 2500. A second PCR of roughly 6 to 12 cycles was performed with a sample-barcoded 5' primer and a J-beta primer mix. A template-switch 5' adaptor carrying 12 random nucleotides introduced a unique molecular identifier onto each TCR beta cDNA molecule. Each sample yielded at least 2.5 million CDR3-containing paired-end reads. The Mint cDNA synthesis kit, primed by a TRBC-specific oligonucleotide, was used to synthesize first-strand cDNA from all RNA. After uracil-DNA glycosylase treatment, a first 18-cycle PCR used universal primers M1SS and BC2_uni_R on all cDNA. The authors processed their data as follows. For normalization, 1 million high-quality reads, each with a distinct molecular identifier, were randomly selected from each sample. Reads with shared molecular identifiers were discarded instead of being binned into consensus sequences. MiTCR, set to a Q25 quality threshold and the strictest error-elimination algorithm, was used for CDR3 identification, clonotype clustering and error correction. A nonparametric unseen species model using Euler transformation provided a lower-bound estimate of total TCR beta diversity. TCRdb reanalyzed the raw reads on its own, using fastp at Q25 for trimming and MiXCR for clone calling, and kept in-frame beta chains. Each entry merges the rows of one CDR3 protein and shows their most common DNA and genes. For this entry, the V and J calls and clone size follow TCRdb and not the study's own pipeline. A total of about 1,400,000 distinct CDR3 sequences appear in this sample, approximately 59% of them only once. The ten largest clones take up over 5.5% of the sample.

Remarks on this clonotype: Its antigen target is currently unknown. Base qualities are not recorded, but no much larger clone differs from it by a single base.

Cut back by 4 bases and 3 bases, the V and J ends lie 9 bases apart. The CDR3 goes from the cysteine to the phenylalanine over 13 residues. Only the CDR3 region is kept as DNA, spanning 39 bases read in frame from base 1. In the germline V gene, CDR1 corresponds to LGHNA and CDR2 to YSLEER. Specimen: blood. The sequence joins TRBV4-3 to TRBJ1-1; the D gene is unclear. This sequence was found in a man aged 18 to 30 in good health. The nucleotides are TGCGCCAGCAGCCGTGGGCCCGACACTGAAGCTTTCTTT. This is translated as CASSRGPDTEAFF.